This TCR beta chain stems from a study of OX40 agonist ivuxolimab in advanced cancers. Some clones are missing from TCRdb's copy, which holds only in-frame ones; the method was immunoSEQ multiplex PCR. Of some 50,000 clones listed, about 91% are singletons. The specimen comprised CD4+ or CD8+ T cells sorted from blood, sampled in a trial of the OX40 agonist ivuxolimab. The receptor's source is an adult with an advanced solid tumor such as melanoma, head and neck, liver or kidney cancer.

The CDR3, as DNA: TGTGCCAGCAGCCTGTTCACAGGGGGAGATTTGAATGGCTACACCTTC. Translation gives CASSLFTGGDLNGYTF. This chain joins TRBV4-2 and TRBJ1-2; 8 bases agree with TRBD1. Germline V gives CDR1 LGHNA, CDR2 YNFKEQ. The length of the CDR3 is 16 residues. J was trimmed by 6 bases and V by 4 bases; bases with no gene match: 13.